Below are 17 T cell receptor beta chains sequenced from a single sample in a study of T cells in Graves' hyperthyroidism and ophthalmopathy. TCR beta CDR3 sequences were amplified from RNA transcripts. HTBI primers were the set used in a first-round RT-PCR of the TCR CDR3. TCRdb passed the multiplex PCR reads through MiXCR, listing each CDR3 protein once. The sample has around 300,000 distinct CDR3 sequences; 12% to 15% are singletons. Sequencing was done on a sample of blood. The receptors derive from a woman between 40 and 55 years old with Graves' hyperthyroidism.

The chain has TRBV19 and TRBJ2-5; D remains unclear. This CDR3 has 12 residues. The ends were cut back, 9 bases at V and 3 bases at J, with 11 bases in the middle. The germline V gene has CDR1 LNHDA and CDR2 SQIVND (reference sequence). The CDR3 is CASRGTKETQYF. CDR3 nucleotide sequence: TGTGCCAGCAGAGGAACTAAAGAGACCCAGTACTTC.

This clonotype was counted at least ten times. V and J are TRBV27 and TRBJ1-6, with D uncertain. This CDR3 has 14 residues. CDR1 and CDR2 from the germline V gene are MNHEY and SMNVEV (reference sequence). Trimming took 2 bases from V and 2 from J, leaving 4 bases between them. The CDR3: CASSLRAYNSPLHF. The CDR3 region has the DNA TGTGCCAGCAGTTTACGTGCCTATAATTCACCCCTCCACTTT.

There are many counts of this clonotype. This rearrangement joins TRBV10-3 to TRBJ2-5; 10 nucleotides match TRBD2. This CDR3 spans 14 amino acids. Unmatched junction bases numbered 3, after V lost 5 bases and J lost 3 bases. Germline loops: CDR1 ENHRY, CDR2 SYGVKD. CDR3 residues: CAISSLAGEETQYF. In nucleotides, the CDR3 is TGTGCCATCAGTTCTCTAGCGGGAGAAGAGACCCAGTACTTC.

In this sample, this clonotype turned up many times. This sequence joins TRBV30 and TRBJ1-3; tentative D call: TRBD1 (5 bases). This CDR3 region has 15 residues. Germline V lookup: CDR1 GTSNPN, CDR2 SVGIG (reference sequence). Trimming removed 2 bases from V and 0 bases from J, with 11 bases in between. The DNA of the CDR3 is TGTGCCTGGAGTCCCGGGGCCCTCTCTGGAAACACCATATATTTT. Translating it yields CAWSPGALSGNTIYF.

The rearrangement links TRBV20-1 to TRBJ2-5, with D perhaps matching TRBD2 (7 bases). The CDR3 extends over 14 amino acids. Trimming stripped 6 bases from V and 5 bases from J, with 19 bases between. CDR1 and CDR2 (germline): DFQATT, SNEGSKA (reference sequence). CDR3: CSASRRGGGETQYF. In DNA form, the CDR3 reads TGCAGTGCGAGTCGGAGGGGGGGCGGGGAGACCCAGTACTTC.

In its sample, this clonotype was seen many times. The chain uses TRBV18 and TRBJ2-1, with a possible D match to TRBD1 (6 bases). Germline V gene sequence: CDR1 KGHSH, CDR2 LQKENI. CDR3 length: 14 amino acids. The ends were cut back, 2 bases at V and 3 bases at J, with 8 bases in the middle. The CDR3 DNA is TGTGCCAGCTCACCAACAGGGAGCTACAATGAGCAGTTCTTC. It yields the protein CASSPTGSYNEQFF.

This clonotype was picked up many times. The chain combines TRBV7-9 with TRBJ1-1; D is perhaps TRBD1 (5 bases). This CDR3 contains 15 residues. Germline CDR1 and CDR2: SEHNR and FQNEAQ (reference sequence). V was pared by 0 bases and J by 1 base, with 9 bases between. The CDR3: CASSLAGTSNTEAFF. The DNA of the CDR3 is TGTGCCAGCAGCTTAGCGGGGACCTCGAACACTGAAGCTTTCTTT.

This clonotype was counted many times. One end of the junction does not line up with germline, which may come from a read error. The V gene is TRBV2, the J gene TRBJ1-1, with a weak D call TRBD1 (5 bases). CDR1 is SNHLY, CDR2 FYNNEI, per germline. The CDR3 spans 14 residues. The CDR3 DNA reads TGTGCCAGCAGGGAAGGGGAGGGGAACACTGAAGCTTTCTTT. Translated: CASREGEGNTEAFF.

This clonotype was seen repeatedly, ten times or more. The rearrangement uses TRBV2 and TRBJ1-4; TRBD1 might be the D (6 bases). V lost 6 bases to trimming and J lost 7 bases, with 15 bases between them. The length of the CDR3 is 14 residues. Germline CDR1 and CDR2: SNHLY and FYNNEI. As DNA, the CDR3 is TGTGCCAGCAGCCGGGACATGGGGGCTGAAAAACTGTTTTTT. It yields the protein CASSRDMGAEKLFF. The full variable domain, in which reference TRBV2 and TRBJ1-4 provide the parts outside the CDR3, is EPEVTQTPSHQVTQMGQEVILRCVPISNHLYFYWYRQILGQKVEFLVSFYNNEISEKSEIFDDQFSVERPDGSNFTLKIRSTKLEDSAMYFCASSRDMGAEKLFFGSGTQLSVL.

In its sample, this clonotype was seen many times. V usage is TRBV28 and J usage is TRBJ2-1, with TRBD2 matching 8 bases. The junction had 21 bases not matched to a gene; V was cut back by 6 bases and J by 2 bases. CDR3 length: 20 amino acids. Germline CDR1 and CDR2: MDHEN and SYDVKM. CDR3 protein: CASSSPRASGPRDTYNEQFF. CDR3 DNA: TGTGCCAGCAGCTCCCCCCGGGCTAGCGGGCCCCGAGACACCTACAATGAGCAGTTCTTC.

This clonotype came up many times. CDR3 sequence: CASSPRQGRNTIYF. The DNA for the CDR3 is TGTGCCAGCAGTCCTAGACAGGGGCGAAACACCATATATTTT. This rearrangement joins TRBV28 to TRBJ1-3, with TRBD1 matching 8 bases. CDR3 length: 14 amino acids. Germline loops: CDR1 MDHEN, CDR2 SYDVKM. V dropped 5 bases and J dropped 5; count of bases not matched to a gene: 5.

This clonotype has ten or more counts. The chain links TRBV5-5 to TRBJ2-3, with D perhaps TRBD1 or TRBD2 (5 bases each). The CDR3 covers 14 residues. V dropped 6 bases and J dropped 0 bases, with 11 bases sitting between them. Germline CDR1 reads SGHKS; CDR2 reads YYEKEE (reference sequence). The CDR3 nucleotides are TGTGCCAGCAATGATGGGGGTAGCACAGATACGCAGTATTTT. Translated, it gives CASNDGGSTDTQYF.

The table lists this clonotype with many counts. The CDR3 DNA follows: TGTGCCACCGGGCCGGCCGTACATGAAAAACTGTTTTTT. Translation gives CATGPAVHEKLFF. V and J are TRBV6-1 and TRBJ1-4; D call uncertain. The V gene's germline CDR1 is MNHNS and CDR2 SASEGT. V was clipped by 10 bases and J by 6 bases, with 15 bases between them. The CDR3 sequence is 13 residues long.

V usage is TRBV4-1 and J usage is TRBJ2-5; D perhaps matches TRBD2 (5 bases). In germline, CDR1 is MGHRA, CDR2 YSYEKL. The ends were cut back, 1 base at V and 5 bases at J, with 14 bases in the middle. The CDR3 length is 15 residues. The CDR3 is CASSQVPGRRETQYF. CDR3 coding DNA: TGCGCCAGCAGCCAAGTGCCGGGAAGGCGGGAGACCCAGTACTTC.

The chain recombines TRBV7-9 with TRBJ2-6, with 8 bases matching TRBD2. This CDR3 spans 21 amino acids. Germline V gene sequence: CDR1 SEHNR, CDR2 FQNEAQ (reference sequence). Trimming removed 5 bases from V and 0 bases from J; junction bases left unmatched: 18. This chain's CDR3 is CASSPPGVLAATRSGANVLTF. For the CDR3, the DNA is TGTGCCAGCAGCCCCCCCGGCGTACTAGCGGCCACCCGCTCTGGGGCCAACGTCCTGACTTTC.

At least ten counts were recorded for this clonotype. The chain links TRBV28 to TRBJ1-1; D is ambiguous. The CDR3 runs 11 residues. V gave up 3 bases and J gave up 4 bases, with 3 bases separating them. CDR1 is MDHEN and CDR2 is SYDVKM in the germline V gene. CDR3 sequence (DNA): TGTGCCAGCAGTTTTCCCACTGAAGCTTTCTTT. As protein: CASSFPTEAFF.

This clonotype was picked up many times. The chain joins TRBV5-1 to TRBJ2-3; TRBD2 aligns across 9 bases. This CDR3 is 16 amino acids long. Unmatched junction bases numbered 12, after V lost 5 bases and J lost 5 bases. The V gene's germline CDR1 is SGHRS and CDR2 YFSETQ. CDR3: CASRAVSGRQVDTQYF. CDR3 DNA sequence: TGCGCCAGCAGGGCCGTCAGCGGGAGGCAAGTAGATACGCAGTATTTT. The whole variable domain, remainder taken from reference TRBV5-1 and TRBJ2-3, is KAGVTQTPRYLIKTRGQQVTLSCSPISGHRSVSWYQQTPGQGLQFLFEYFSETQRNKGNFPGRFSGRQFSNSRSEMNVSTLELGDSALYLCASRAVSGRQVDTQYFGPGTRLTVL.